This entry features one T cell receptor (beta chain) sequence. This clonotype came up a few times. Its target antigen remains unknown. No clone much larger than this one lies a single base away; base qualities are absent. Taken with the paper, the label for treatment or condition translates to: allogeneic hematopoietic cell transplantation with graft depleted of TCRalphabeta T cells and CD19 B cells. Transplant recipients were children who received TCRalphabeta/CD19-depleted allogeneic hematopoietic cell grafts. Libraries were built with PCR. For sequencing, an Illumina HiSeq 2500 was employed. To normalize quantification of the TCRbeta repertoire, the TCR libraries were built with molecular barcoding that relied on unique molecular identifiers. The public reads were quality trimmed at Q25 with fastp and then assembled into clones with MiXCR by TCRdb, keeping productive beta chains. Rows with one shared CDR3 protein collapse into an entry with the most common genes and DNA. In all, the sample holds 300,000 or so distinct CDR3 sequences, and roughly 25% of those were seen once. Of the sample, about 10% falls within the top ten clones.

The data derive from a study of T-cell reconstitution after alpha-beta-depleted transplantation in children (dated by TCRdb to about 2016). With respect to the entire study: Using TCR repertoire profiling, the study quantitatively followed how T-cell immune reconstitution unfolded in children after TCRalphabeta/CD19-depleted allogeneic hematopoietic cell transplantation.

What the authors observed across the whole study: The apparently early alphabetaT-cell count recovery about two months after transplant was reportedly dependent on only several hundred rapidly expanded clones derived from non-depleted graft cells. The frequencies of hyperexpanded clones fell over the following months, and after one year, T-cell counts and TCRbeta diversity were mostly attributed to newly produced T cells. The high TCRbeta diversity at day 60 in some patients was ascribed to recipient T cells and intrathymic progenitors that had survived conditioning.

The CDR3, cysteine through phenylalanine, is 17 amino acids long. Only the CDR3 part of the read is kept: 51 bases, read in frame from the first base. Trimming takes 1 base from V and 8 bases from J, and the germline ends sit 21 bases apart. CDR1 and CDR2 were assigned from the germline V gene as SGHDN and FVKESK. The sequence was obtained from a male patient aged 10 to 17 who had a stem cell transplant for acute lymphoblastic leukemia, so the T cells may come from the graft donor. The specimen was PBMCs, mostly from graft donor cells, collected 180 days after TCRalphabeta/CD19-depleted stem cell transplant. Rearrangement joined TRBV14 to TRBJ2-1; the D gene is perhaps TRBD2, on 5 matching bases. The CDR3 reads CASSQVGWRSGLDEQFF. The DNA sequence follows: TGTGCCAGCAGCCAAGTTGGTTGGCGGAGCGGCCTTGATGAGCAGTTCTTC.